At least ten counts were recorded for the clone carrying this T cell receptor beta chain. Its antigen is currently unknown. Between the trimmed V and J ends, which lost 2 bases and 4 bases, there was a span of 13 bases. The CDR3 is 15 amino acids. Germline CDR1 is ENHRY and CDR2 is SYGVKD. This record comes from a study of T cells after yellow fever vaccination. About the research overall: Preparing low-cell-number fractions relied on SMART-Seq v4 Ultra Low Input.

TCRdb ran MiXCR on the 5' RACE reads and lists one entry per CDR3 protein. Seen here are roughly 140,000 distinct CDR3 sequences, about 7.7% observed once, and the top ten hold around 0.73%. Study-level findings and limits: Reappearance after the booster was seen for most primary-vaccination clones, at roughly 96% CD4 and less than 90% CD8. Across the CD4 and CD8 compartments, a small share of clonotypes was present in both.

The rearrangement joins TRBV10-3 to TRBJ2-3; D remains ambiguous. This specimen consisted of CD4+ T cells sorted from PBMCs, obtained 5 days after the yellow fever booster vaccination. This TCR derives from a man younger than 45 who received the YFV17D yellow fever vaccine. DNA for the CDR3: TGTGCCATCAGTGAGACCCAAGACCGGGCAGATACGCAGTATTTT. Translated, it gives CAISETQDRADTQYF.